Here is one T cell receptor beta chain with its context. Its antigen is unidentified. Germline V gives CDR1 SGHAT, CDR2 FQNNGV. The CDR3 contains 13 residues. The V end lost 1 base, the J end lost 8 bases, and 11 bases lay between the germline ends. The data are from a study of cytomegalovirus exposure and HLA in healthy donors. Study background: Of 300 to 500 genotyped donors, roughly 81% grouped in the Caucasian-associated ancestry cluster. Study-wide results and limits: When presence/absence was analysed, sequencing depth was taken to be roughly uniform across donors. It was reported that the classifier diagnosed cytomegalovirus status with high specificity and sensitivity in both the original and validation cohorts. A few chains tied to CMV proved CMV antigen-specific in vitro.

PCR was performed using 60 Vbeta and 13 Jbeta primers. TCRdb's copy holds only in-frame clones and misses some; the assay was immunoSEQ multiplex PCR. The data contain some 120,000 clones, approximately 80% of them seen just once; the ten biggest clones take up about a tenth. Input material: PBMCs. This sequence was found in a man younger than 45 in good health and CMV-seropositive. The genes are TRBV11-2 and TRBJ1-2; maybe TRBD1 (6 bases). The CDR3 spells CASSLAGDGGYTF. The CDR3, as DNA: TGTGCCAGCAGCTTAGCAGGGGACGGCGGCTACACCTTC. The complete variable domain, with remaining parts taken from reference TRBV11-2 and TRBJ1-2, reads EAGVAQSPRYKIIEKRQSVAFWCNPISGHATLYWYQQILGQGPKLLIQFQNNGVVDDSQLPKDRFSAERLKGVDSTLKIQPAKLEDSAVYLCASSLAGDGGYTFGSGTRLTVV.